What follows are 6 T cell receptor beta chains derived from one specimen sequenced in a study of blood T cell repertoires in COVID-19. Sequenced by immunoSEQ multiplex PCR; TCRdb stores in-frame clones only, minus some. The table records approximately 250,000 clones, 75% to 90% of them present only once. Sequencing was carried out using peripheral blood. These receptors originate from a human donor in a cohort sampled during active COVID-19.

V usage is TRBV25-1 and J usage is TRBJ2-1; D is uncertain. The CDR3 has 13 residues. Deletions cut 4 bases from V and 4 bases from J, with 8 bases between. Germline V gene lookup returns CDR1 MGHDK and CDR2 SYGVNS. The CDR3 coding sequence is TGTGCCAGCAGTGCCCCCCTGTACAATGAGCAGTTCTTC. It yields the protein CASSAPLYNEQFF.

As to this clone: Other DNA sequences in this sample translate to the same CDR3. The CDR3: CASSLAGGTDTQYF. The CDR3, as DNA: TGCGCCAGCAGCTTGGCAGGGGGGACAGATACGCAGTATTTT. The V and J genes are TRBV5-1 and TRBJ2-3; perhaps TRBD1 as D (7 bases). Trimming took off 0 bases at V and 3 bases at J, with 8 bases between the two ends. The length of the CDR3 is 14 residues. Looked up from germline, CDR1 is SGHRS and CDR2 is YFSETQ.

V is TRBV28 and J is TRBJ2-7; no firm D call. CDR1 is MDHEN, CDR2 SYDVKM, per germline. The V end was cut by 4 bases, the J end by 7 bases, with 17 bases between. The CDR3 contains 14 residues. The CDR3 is CASSYPAAGQEQYF. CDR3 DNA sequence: TGTGCCAGCAGTTACCCCGCCGCAGGTCAAGAGCAGTACTTC.

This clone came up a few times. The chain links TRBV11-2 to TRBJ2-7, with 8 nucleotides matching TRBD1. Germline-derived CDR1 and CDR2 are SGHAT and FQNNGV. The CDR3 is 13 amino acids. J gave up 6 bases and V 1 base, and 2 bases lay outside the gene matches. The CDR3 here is CASSLGTGFEQYF. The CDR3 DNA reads TGTGCCAGCAGCTTAGGGACAGGGTTCGAGCAGTACTTC. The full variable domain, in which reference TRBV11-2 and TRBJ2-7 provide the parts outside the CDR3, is EAGVAQSPRYKIIEKRQSVAFWCNPISGHATLYWYQQILGQGPKLLIQFQNNGVVDDSQLPKDRFSAERLKGVDSTLKIQPAKLEDSAVYLCASSLGTGFEQYFGPGTRLTVT.

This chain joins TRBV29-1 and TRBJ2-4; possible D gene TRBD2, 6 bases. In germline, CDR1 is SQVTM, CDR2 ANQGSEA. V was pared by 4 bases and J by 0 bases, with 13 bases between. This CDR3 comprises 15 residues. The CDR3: CSVVGGREAKNIQYF. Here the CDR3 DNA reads TGCAGCGTTGTGGGGGGTCGGGAAGCCAAAAACATTCAGTACTTC.

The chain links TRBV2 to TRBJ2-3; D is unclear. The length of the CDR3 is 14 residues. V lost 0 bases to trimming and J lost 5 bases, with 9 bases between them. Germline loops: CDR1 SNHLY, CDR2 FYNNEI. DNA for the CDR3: TGTGCCAGCAGTGAAGCGGGCGTGGAAGATACGCAGTATTTT. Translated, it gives CASSEAGVEDTQYF. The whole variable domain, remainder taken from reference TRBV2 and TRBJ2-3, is EPEVTQTPSHQVTQMGQEVILRCVPISNHLYFYWYRQILGQKVEFLVSFYNNEISEKSEIFDDQFSVERPDGSNFTLKIRSTKLEDSAMYFCASSEAGVEDTQYFGPGTRLTVL.